What follows is one T cell receptor beta chain and its context. Its antigen is unidentified. The record originates from a study of T cell repertoires in cytomegalovirus infection. Turning to the study itself: Public TCR beta signatures marked donors with CMV infection and the matching HLA.

Each CDR3 protein is one row after TCRdb ran MiXCR on the reads. The sample holds hundreds of thousands of distinct CDR3 sequences, 35% to 45% seen once. Broader study findings: The ex vivo response showed dominance by HLA-C-restricted CMV-specific TCR beta clonotypes.

Sequenced sample: PBMCs. This clonotype was sampled from a human donor in good health (CMV status not recorded). Some clones in this sample may be carry-over from other donors' samples.

The DNA of the CDR3 is TGCAGTGCTACATGGGGACCTAGCGGAAACATTCAGTACTTC. It encodes CSATWGPSGNIQYF. The chain uses TRBV20-1 and TRBJ2-4, with TRBD2 identical over 7 bases. The V segment lost 4 bases and the J segment 6 bases; nucleotides outside the gene matches: 9. This CDR3 has 14 residues. Germline V gene sequence: CDR1 DFQATT, CDR2 SNEGSKA (reference sequence).